This T cell receptor (beta chain) was retrieved from a study of T cells in Graves' hyperthyroidism and ophthalmopathy. The length of the CDR3 is 17 residues. From germline, CDR1 is MNHEY and CDR2 SMNVEV (reference sequence). V was clipped by 3 bases and J by 2 bases; unmatched bases: 10. At least ten counts were recorded for this clonotype. Patients aged 18 to 65 had newly diagnosed hyperthyroidism that had lasted under 2 months. PBMCs were sourced from about 10 ml fresh peripheral blood. The CDR3 regions of TCR beta were amplified from RNA transcripts. HTBI primers were used for first-round RT-PCR of the TCR CDR3. TCRdb fed the multiplex PCR reads into MiXCR, producing one record per CDR3 protein. The sample has some 360,000 distinct CDR3 sequences; about 15% are singletons.

The gene calls are TRBV27 and TRBJ2-7; TRBD2 matches 10 bases. Material for sequencing was blood. This TCR derives from a woman in her sixties with Graves' hyperthyroidism. CDR3 amino acids: CASSLLAGGPPPYEQYF. The CDR3 nucleotides are TGTGCCAGCAGTTTGTTAGCGGGAGGTCCCCCCCCCTACGAGCAGTACTTC.